This record concerns one T cell receptor (beta chain) sequence. Repertoires were generated with immunoSEQ multiplex PCR, while TCRdb's copy carries only in-frame clones and drops some. The sample includes over 750,000 clones, 95% to 97% seen only once; the top ten take 0.2% to 0.25%. Naive CD8 isolation took CD45RO-negative cells positively selected for CCR7 and excluded terminally differentiated effector memory CD45RA+ cells. The data belong to a study of shared clonotypes between healthy human individuals. The CDR3 is 13 amino acids. Trimming took off 6 bases at V and 4 bases at J, with 14 bases between the two ends. Germline V lookup: CDR1 SQVTM, CDR2 ANQGSEA.

This sequence originates from a man aged 25-40 years in good health. V is TRBV29-1 and J is TRBJ2-3, with D tentatively TRBD2 (5 bases). Material for sequencing was naive CD8+ T cells sorted from blood. CDR3 nucleotides: TGCAGCGTAGTCGGACCGGACTCAGATACGCAGTATTTT. Translating gives CSVVGPDSDTQYF.